These 8 T cell receptor beta chains share one sample of origin, sequenced in a study of monozygotic twins with inflammatory bowel disease. TCRdb reanalyzed the 5' RACE reads, giving one entry per CDR3 protein sequence and no DNA. The table for this sample gives about 110,000 distinct CDR3 sequences. The sample comprised blood. These receptors originate from a human donor with ulcerative colitis or Crohn's disease, or a healthy co-twin of an affected twin (not recorded which).

V usage is TRBV11-2 and J usage is TRBJ1-1. This CDR3 is built from 14 residues. In germline, CDR1 is SGHAT, CDR2 FQNNGV. CDR3 sequence: CASSPLSRNTEAFF.

The chain carries TRBV2 and TRBJ2-7; the TRBD1 assignment by TCRdb is unverifiable without DNA. This CDR3 has 15 residues. Germline V gene lookup returns CDR1 SNHLY and CDR2 FYNNEI. The CDR3 region is CASDTGDSRYYEQYF.

V and J are TRBV28 and TRBJ2-3. Per the germline V gene, CDR1 is MDHEN and CDR2 is SYDVKM. CDR3 length equals 15 residues. CDR3: CASSPILGNTDTQYF.

V is TRBV20-1 and J is TRBJ2-7; TCRdb's assignment of TRBD2 cannot be checked, as there is no DNA. There are 14 residues in the CDR3. In germline, CDR1 is DFQATT, CDR2 SNEGSKA (reference sequence). This CDR3 is CSALRTSGIYEQYF.

The chain couples TRBV11-1 to TRBJ1-1; the D call of TRBD1 rests on TCRdb alone, since no DNA is present to check it. The CDR3 consists of 13 residues. In germline, CDR1 is SGHAT, CDR2 FQDESV (reference sequence). The CDR3 sequence is CASRPTGSGEAFF.

The V call is TRBV6-6, the J call TRBJ2-1; TCRdb's D call of TRBD1 is untestable without DNA. This CDR3 spans 13 amino acids. The V gene's germline CDR1 is MNHNY and CDR2 SVGAGI (reference sequence). The CDR3 is CASSTRDYNEQFF.

The gene calls are TRBV6-5 and TRBJ2-2; no DNA is available, so the TRBD1 call from TCRdb remains unchecked. CDR3 size: 16 residues. Germline V gene lookup returns CDR1 MNHEY and CDR2 SVGAGI. The CDR3 region is CASSYSMAGVDGELFF.

The V call is TRBV3-1, the J call TRBJ2-2. The CDR3 spans 12 residues. Germline lookup yields CDR1 LGHDT and CDR2 YNNKEL (reference sequence). CDR3 amino acids: CASSQAEGELFF.